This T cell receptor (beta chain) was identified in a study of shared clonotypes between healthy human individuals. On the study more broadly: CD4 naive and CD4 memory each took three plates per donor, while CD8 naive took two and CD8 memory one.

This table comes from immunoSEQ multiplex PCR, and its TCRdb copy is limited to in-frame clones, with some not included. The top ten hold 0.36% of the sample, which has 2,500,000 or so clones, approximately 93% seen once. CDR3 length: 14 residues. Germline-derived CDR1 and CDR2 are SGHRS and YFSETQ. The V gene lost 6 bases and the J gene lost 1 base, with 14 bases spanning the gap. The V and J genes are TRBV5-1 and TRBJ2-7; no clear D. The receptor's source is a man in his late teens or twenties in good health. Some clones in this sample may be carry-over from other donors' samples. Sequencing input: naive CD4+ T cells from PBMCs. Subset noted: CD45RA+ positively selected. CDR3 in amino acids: CASTPGIPSYEQYF. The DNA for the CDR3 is TGCGCCAGCACCCCCGGAATACCTTCCTACGAGCAGTACTTC.